The sequence of this T cell receptor (beta chain) was determined in a study of human T cells and chemical hapten exposure. Study at large: During the roughly 24-week study period, patients had diphenylcyclopropenone applied to the scalp every week. TCR yield per sample varied, mainly due to pooled library volumes. Patch tests applied 0.01% DPC to the upper back, read at 6 days.

The time point here: patch test 1, 2 weeks after DPC sensitization. The treatment is: therapeutic diphenylcyclopropenone sensitization with weekly scalp DPC. This clonotype was detected ten times or more. The antigen remains undetermined. Study-level points and caveats: Sensitizing with DPC caused no change in TCRs above 1 in 1000 frequency.

One entry per CDR3 protein results from TCRdb running MiXCR on the RACE reads. The sample includes a few hundred thousand distinct CDR3 sequences, approximately 5% of them seen just once. The junction had 5 bases not matched to a gene; V was cut back by 0 bases and J by 6 bases. The CDR3 runs 15 residues. Germline loops: CDR1 KGHSH, CDR2 LQKENI. Material: whole blood, obtained in connection with sensitization to the hapten diphenylcyclopropenone (DPC). The clonotype comes from a woman aged 50 to 60 with alopecia areata. Some clones in this sample may be carry-over from other donors' samples. J is TRBJ1-2 and V is TRBV18, with 9 bases that match TRBD1. The CDR3 loop is CASSPPVQGADGYTF. For the CDR3, the DNA is TGTGCCAGCTCACCACCCGTACAGGGGGCAGATGGCTACACCTTC.